The clone carrying this TCR beta chain was seen a few times. Its antigen is unidentified. In TCRdb, the 5' RACE reads were re-called with MiXCR into one record per CDR3 protein. The sample lists some 730,000 distinct CDR3 sequences, 15% to 20% seen once, with around 13% in the top ten. The data are from a study of identical twins. The study, taken as a whole, reports: The study drew conclusions from cross-sectional statistical analysis, not from following the same donors.

The sample was also reused in another study, on T cells expressing NK-cell markers. From that second work: Underlying the TCR beta repertoires were sorted CD3+CD56+NKG2C+, CD3+CD56+NKG2C- and CD3+CD56-NKG2C+ T cells.

The sequenced sample consisted of PBMCs. The clonotype originates from a woman younger than 30 in good health.

The CDR3 loop is CASKPVGAGGYTF. CDR3 nucleotide sequence: TGTGCCAGCAAGCCGGTGGGCGCGGGGGGCTACACCTTC. The rearrangement links TRBV12-3 or TRBV12-4 to TRBJ1-2; D remains ambiguous. There are 13 residues in the CDR3. Between the trimmed V and J ends, which lost 7 bases and 8 bases, there was a span of 17 bases.